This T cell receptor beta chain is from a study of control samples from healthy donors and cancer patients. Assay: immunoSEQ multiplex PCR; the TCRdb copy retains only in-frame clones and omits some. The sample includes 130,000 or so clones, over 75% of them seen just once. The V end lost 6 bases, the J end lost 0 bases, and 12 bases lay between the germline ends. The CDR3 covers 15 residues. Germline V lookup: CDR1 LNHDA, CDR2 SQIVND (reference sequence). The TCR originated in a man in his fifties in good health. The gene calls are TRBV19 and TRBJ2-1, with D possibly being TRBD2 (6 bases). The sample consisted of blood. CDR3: CASRTGTGSYNEQFF. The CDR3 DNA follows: TGTGCCAGTAGAACCGGGACTGGCTCCTACAATGAGCAGTTCTTC.